This T cell receptor beta chain was documented in a study of blood T cell repertoires in COVID-19. Study-level background: Some COVID-19 samples were acute and others convalescent; all came from the United States, Italy and Spain. Nucleic acid was either cDNA or gDNA, and it came from T cells, B-cell-depleted T cells, or PBMCs.

Germline V gives CDR1 SGHVS, CDR2 FNYEAQ. The CDR3 has 15 amino acids. Trimming at V came to 4 bases and at J to 5 bases, leaving 8 bases not matched to a gene. Per the authors' pipeline: The authors estimated nucleated cell counts from reference gene primer amplification. Data came from immunoSEQ multiplex PCR; TCRdb stores just in-frame clones and leaves some out. V and J calls and clone size are copied from that table; D and trimming were computed from the DNA. The sample has about 370,000 clones, around 89% seen once. Sequencing used peripheral blood. V gene TRBV7-6 combines with J gene TRBJ1-1; 9 bases line up with TRBD1. This receptor was taken from a woman aged 25 to 39 with COVID-19, enrolled during active disease. CDR3 loop: CASSSQDRGVTEAFF. CDR3 nucleotide sequence: TGTGCCAGCAGCTCCCAGGACAGGGGCGTAACTGAAGCTTTCTTT.